These 23 T cell receptor beta chains were all obtained from the same sample, sequenced in a study of T cells after posttransplantation cyclophosphamide. TCRdb's table, derived via immunoSEQ multiplex PCR, lists solely in-frame clones and lacks some. This sample carries 45,000 to 65,000 clones, roughly 92% of them seen once, and the ten largest clones take about 3%. Sequenced: PBMCs. Receptors originate from a woman in her 30s in good health and a related stem cell transplant donor.

This chain links TRBV7-3 with TRBJ2-3, with 14 bases fitting TRBD2. The CDR3 extends over 16 amino acids. CDR1 and CDR2 (germline): SGHTA, FQGTGA. Trimming at V came to 5 bases and at J to 5 bases, leaving 6 bases not matched to a gene. CDR3 region: CASSPRTSGGLDTQYF. CDR3 coding DNA: TGTGCCAGCAGCCCCCGGACTAGCGGGGGGCTAGATACGCAGTATTTT.

This CDR3 is CASSRWGQGNTEAFF. CDR3 DNA: TGTGCCAGCAGCAGATGGGGGCAGGGGAACACTGAAGCTTTCTTT. The chain joins TRBV9 to TRBJ1-1; a possible D gene is TRBD1 (6 bases). Germline V gene lookup returns CDR1 SGDLS and CDR2 YYNGEE. The CDR3 is 15 residues long. V lost 4 bases, J lost 1 base, and 14 bases lay in between.

V and J are TRBV6-5 and TRBJ1-1; D unclear. Between the trimmed V and J ends, which lost 6 bases and 11 bases, there was a span of 16 bases. Germline CDR1 is MNHEY and CDR2 is SVGAGI. CDR3 size: 12 residues. The CDR3 loop reads CASSARRDRAFF. DNA for the CDR3: TGTGCCAGCAGCGCGAGGCGTGATAGGGCTTTCTTT.

The rearrangement links TRBV2 to TRBJ2-5; TRBD1 is a possible D gene (5 bases). CDR3 length: 14 amino acids. Trimming left V 4 bases short and J 4 bases short, with 13 bases between. CDR1 and CDR2 from the germline V gene are SNHLY and FYNNEI. CDR3 nucleotide sequence: TGTGCCAGCAGTGCGGTTTTAAGGGGAGAGACCCAGTACTTC. Encoded protein: CASSAVLRGETQYF.

The rearrangement joins TRBV6-6 to TRBJ2-7; D is possibly TRBD2 (6 bases). In germline, CDR1 is MNHNY, CDR2 SVGAGI (reference sequence). V lost 7 bases, J lost 4 bases, and 11 bases lay in between. There are 12 residues in the CDR3. CDR3 sequence: CASTLEGYEQYF. The CDR3 DNA reads as TGTGCCAGCACCCTGGAGGGGTACGAGCAGTACTTC.

V is TRBV2 and J is TRBJ1-4; D perhaps matches TRBD1 (6 bases). The germline V gene has CDR1 SNHLY and CDR2 FYNNEI. With 3 bases removed from V and 8 bases from J, the gap between germline ends came to 16 bases. This CDR3 comprises 15 residues. The CDR3 DNA reads TGTGCCAGCAGTGATAGGGGGGGCAGGATAGAAAAACTGTTTTTT. It translates to CASSDRGGRIEKLFF.

The V gene is TRBV2, the J gene TRBJ1-6; no reliable D call. This CDR3 spans 15 amino acids. Between the trimmed V and J ends, which lost 6 bases and 0 bases, there was a span of 9 bases. The germline V gene encodes CDR1 SNHLY and CDR2 FYNNEI. The CDR3 region has the DNA TGTGCCAGCAGCCCACAGAGCTCCTATAATTCACCCCTCCACTTT. Translated, it gives CASSPQSSYNSPLHF.

The chain employs TRBV10-3 and TRBJ1-2; 10 nucleotides agree with TRBD1. The CDR3 has 17 amino acids. J lost 5 bases, V lost 4 bases, and 13 bases had no gene match. Germline assignment: CDR1 ENHRY and CDR2 SYGVKD. The CDR3 DNA reads as TGTGCCATCAGTGTTTCCGGGACAGGGGCTCTACTATATGGCTACACCTTC. Translating it yields CAISVSGTGALLYGYTF.

This chain links TRBV4-1 with TRBJ1-2; D is uncertain. V was clipped by 3 bases and J by 8 bases, with 10 bases between them. This CDR3 is built from 12 residues. The V gene's germline CDR1 is MGHRA and CDR2 YSYEKL. CDR3 loop: CASSQADLGYTF. The DNA of the CDR3 is TGCGCCAGCAGCCAGGCCGATCTCGGCTACACCTTC.

The V and J genes are TRBV7-6 and TRBJ1-6; D is undetermined. Per germline, CDR1 SGHVS and CDR2 FNYEAQ. Trimming took off 4 bases at V and 8 bases at J, with 12 bases between the two ends. The CDR3 contains 14 residues. CDR3 sequence (DNA): TGTGCCAGCAGCTCCGGACTCCGGGATTCACCCCTCCACTTT. Protein sequence: CASSSGLRDSPLHF.

The rearrangement uses TRBV6-1 and TRBJ1-2; D call uncertain. CDR3 size: 14 residues. V gave up 8 bases and J gave up 4 bases, with 17 bases separating them. Germline V lookup: CDR1 MNHNS, CDR2 SASEGT. The CDR3: CASLEGGISYGYTF. Here the CDR3 DNA reads TGTGCCAGCCTCGAGGGTGGTATTAGCTATGGCTACACCTTC.

The CDR3 loop reads CATSRNPTGVSGNTIYF. Here the CDR3 DNA reads TGTGCCACCAGCAGAAACCCGACAGGGGTCTCTGGAAACACCATATATTTT. The genes are TRBV15 and TRBJ1-3; 8 bases map to TRBD1. This CDR3 has 17 residues. Germline V gene data show CDR1 as LNHNV and CDR2 as YYDKDF (reference sequence). Losses at the gene ends were 2 bases for V and 0 bases for J; bases not matched to a gene: 6.

This clone was counted once. The rearrangement uses TRBV9 and TRBJ2-3; TRBD2 aligns across 7 bases. The V gene's germline CDR1 is SGDLS and CDR2 YYNGEE. This CDR3 is 15 amino acids long. After removal of 0 bases from V and 0 bases from J, the junction contained 1 base not matched to a gene. The CDR3 DNA sequence: TGTGCCAGCAGCGTAGTGGGGGGGAGCACAGATACGCAGTATTTT. Its translation is CASSVVGGSTDTQYF.

The gene calls are TRBV7-3 and TRBJ2-3; TRBD2 aligns across 10 bases. CDR1 and CDR2 from the germline V gene are SGHTA and FQGTGA. Losses at the gene ends were 4 bases for V and 6 bases for J; bases not matched to a gene: 10. The CDR3 extends over 16 amino acids. CDR3 nucleotides: TGTGCCAGCAGCTCCCTCCAGCGGGGGGGCCGTGATACGCAGTATTTT. Residues: CASSSLQRGGRDTQYF.

The chain is built from TRBV19 and TRBJ1-1, with 7 nucleotides matching TRBD1. The CDR3 totals 15 residues. J gave up 2 bases and V 4 bases, and 7 bases lay outside the gene matches. The germline gives CDR1 LNHDA, CDR2 SQIVND (reference sequence). The CDR3 DNA sequence: TGTGCCAGTAGTAGTTTAAGGGGGCGAAACACTGAAGCTTTCTTT. Translating it yields CASSSLRGRNTEAFF.

The V and J genes are TRBV27 and TRBJ1-6; D might be TRBD1 (6 bases). This CDR3 region has 15 residues. Germline CDR1 reads MNHEY; CDR2 reads SMNVEV (reference sequence). V was trimmed by 6 bases and J by 2 bases, leaving 11 bases between them. CDR3 sequence: CASSPQGPYNSPLHF. The CDR3 region has the DNA TGTGCCAGCAGCCCACAGGGACCCTATAATTCACCCCTCCACTTT.

DNA of the CDR3: TGTGCCAGCAGCCCTTCGACAGGGACAGATACGCAGTATTTT. This sequence encodes CASSPSTGTDTQYF. The V and J genes are TRBV7-2 and TRBJ2-3; 7 bases agree with TRBD1. The CDR3 consists of 14 residues. CDR1 is SGHTA, CDR2 FQGNSA, per germline. V was pared by 5 bases and J by 3 bases, with 5 bases of the junction left unmatched.

Regarding this clone: Other nucleotide sequences in the sample specify the same CDR3. The chain uses TRBV7-9 and TRBJ1-1; D not certain. V lost 5 bases, J lost 2 bases, and 9 bases lay in between. CDR1 and CDR2 (germline): SEHNR, FQNEAQ (reference sequence). The CDR3 totals 13 residues. The CDR3 loop reads CASSLFSNTEAFF. The CDR3 nucleotides read TGTGCCAGCAGCCTTTTTAGTAACACTGAAGCTTTCTTT.

The chain has TRBV19 and TRBJ1-6, with 7 bases that match TRBD1. The ends lost 4 bases at V and 3 bases at J; junction bases unmatched: 3. The CDR3 totals 15 residues. Germline CDR1 and CDR2: LNHDA and SQIVND (reference sequence). The CDR3 coding sequence is TGTGCCAGTAGTAACCGGGACAGCTATAATTCACCCCTCCACTTT. Its translation: CASSNRDSYNSPLHF.

V is TRBV2 and J is TRBJ2-7, with 10 bases lining up with TRBD1. CDR3 length: 14 residues. With 7 bases clipped from V and 1 base from J, the junction kept 4 bases outside the gene matches. CDR1 SNHLY and CDR2 FYNNEI come from the germline V gene. CDR3 in DNA: TGTGCCAGCACTAGGGGACAGGGGTCCTACGAGCAGTACTTC. Encoded protein: CASTRGQGSYEQYF.

This clone was seen more than once but under ten times. V gene TRBV7-9 combines with J gene TRBJ2-5; a possible D gene is TRBD2 (7 bases). The germline gives CDR1 SEHNR, CDR2 FQNEAQ (reference sequence). The V gene lost 6 bases and the J gene lost 7 bases, with 18 bases spanning the gap. The CDR3 consists of 14 residues. In DNA form, the CDR3 reads TGTGCCAGCAGTCAGGGAGGGGGTCAGTGGACCCAGTACTTC. It specifies CASSQGGGQWTQYF.

The gene calls are TRBV11-1 and TRBJ1-1; no clear D. This CDR3 comprises 12 residues. V was shortened by 2 bases and J by 6 bases, with 7 bases between the two germline ends. Germline V gene lookup returns CDR1 SGHAT and CDR2 FQDESV (reference sequence). CDR3 sequence reads: CASSLSRAEAFF. CDR3 nucleotides: TGTGCCAGCAGCTTAAGCCGGGCTGAAGCTTTCTTT.

The chain has TRBV7-8 and TRBJ1-2; unclear D gene. V was pared by 1 base and J by 4 bases, with 13 bases between. The length of the CDR3 is 15 residues. Looked up from germline, CDR1 is SGHVS and CDR2 is FQNEAQ. The CDR3 DNA reads as TGTGCCAGCAGCTTAGAGTCGCGGGCGCCCTATGGCTACACCTTC. It codes for CASSLESRAPYGYTF.